This entry lists 27 T cell receptor beta chains sequenced from one sample in a study of T-cell memory formation after mild COVID-19 (dated by TCRdb to the early 2020s). The receptor library was made with 5' RACE. The instrument was an Illumina NovaSeq 6000. The raw public reads went through TCRdb reprocessing: fastp at Q25, MiXCR clone calling, in-frame beta chains kept. A single entry per CDR3 protein holds the most common genes and DNA from its merged rows. The table for this sample lists around 530,000 distinct CDR3 sequences; about 20% of them were counted only once. The ten largest account for roughly 8.1% of the sample. Input material: PBMCs or a T cell subset sorted from them (not recorded which). The receptors shown here come from an adult woman who had mild COVID-19 (a few samples of this study predate the infection). The sample titles of this study are shuffled in the database, so cell type and time point are left out; the donor was told from shared clones.

This clonotype came up a few times. V usage is TRBV10-3 and J usage is TRBJ2-2, with D maybe TRBD2 (6 bases). The CDR3 contains 15 residues. Germline loops: CDR1 ENHRY, CDR2 SYGVKD. V was shortened by 11 bases and J by 5 bases, with 21 bases between the two germline ends. Here the CDR3 DNA reads TGTGCCTTCCGGCAGGACTACCAGGATACCGGGGAGCTGTTTTTT. It yields the protein CAFRQDYQDTGELFF.

The chain employs TRBV18 and TRBJ1-1, with 12 bases that match TRBD1. This CDR3 contains 17 residues. The J segment lost 1 base and the V segment lost 4 bases, leaving 7 bases of the junction unmatched. In germline, CDR1 is KGHSH, CDR2 LQKENI. The CDR3 region is CASSQKGTGGRNTEAFF. The CDR3, as DNA: TGTGCCAGCTCACAGAAAGGGACAGGGGGCAGGAACACTGAAGCTTTCTTT.

This clonotype has a handful of counts. The CDR3, as DNA: TGTGCCAGCAGTCCACGCCCCTATCGGACTAGCGGACATTACAATGAGCAGTTCTTC. Protein: CASSPRPYRTSGHYNEQFF. V is TRBV27 and J is TRBJ2-1, with 10 bases that match TRBD2. From germline, CDR1 is MNHEY and CDR2 SMNVEV (reference sequence). The CDR3 covers 19 residues. The ends lost 5 bases at V and 4 bases at J; junction bases unmatched: 17.

The V gene is TRBV24-1, the J gene TRBJ2-3; 14 bases match TRBD2. The junction had 5 bases not matched to a gene; V was cut back by 7 bases and J by 6 bases. Per the germline V gene, CDR1 is KGHDR and CDR2 is SFDVKD. The CDR3 sequence is 15 residues long. CDR3 bases: TGTGCCACCAGCCGACTAGCGGGAGGGGTGGATACGCAGTATTTT. Its protein product is CATSRLAGGVDTQYF.

This clonotype turned up a few times. The chain employs TRBV7-8 and TRBJ2-1, with 15 positions matching TRBD2. Trimming removed 5 bases from V and 8 bases from J; junction bases left unmatched: 4. The CDR3 runs 15 residues. The germline V gene has CDR1 SGHVS and CDR2 FQNEAQ. The DNA for the CDR3 is TGTGCCAGCAGCCAACGGACTAGCGGGGGGGATGAGCAGTTCTTC. The encoded protein is CASSQRTSGGDEQFF.

The rearrangement uses TRBV25-1 and TRBJ2-1; TRBD2 agrees at 11 bases. The CDR3 spans 15 residues. The ends lost 6 bases at V and 4 bases at J; junction bases unmatched: 5. CDR1 is MGHDK and CDR2 is SYGVNS in the germline V gene. CDR3 coding DNA: TGTGCCAGCAGCATAGCGGGGGGGATGTACAATGAGCAGTTCTTC. It is translated as CASSIAGGMYNEQFF.

This clonotype showed up many times. V gene TRBV11-2 combines with J gene TRBJ2-1; weak D call: TRBD2 (6 bases). Per the germline V gene, CDR1 is SGHAT and CDR2 is FQNNGV. V was shortened by 5 bases and J by 3 bases, with 14 bases between the two germline ends. This CDR3 contains 15 residues. DNA of the CDR3: TGTGCCAGCAGCCCTATCGGGGGACTCTACAATGAGCAGTTCTTC. Its translation: CASSPIGGLYNEQFF.

The chain is built from TRBV27 and TRBJ2-2; D not certain. Trimming removed 3 bases from V and 6 bases from J, with 14 bases in between. Per the germline V gene, CDR1 is MNHEY and CDR2 is SMNVEV (reference sequence). The CDR3 consists of 15 residues. CDR3 region: CASSFLLYGAGELFF. The CDR3 bases are TGTGCCAGCAGTTTTTTGCTATACGGAGCCGGGGAGCTGTTTTTT.

V is TRBV29-1 and J is TRBJ1-2; possibly TRBD1 for D (6 bases). In germline, CDR1 is SQVTM, CDR2 ANQGSEA. The V and J ends lost 4 bases and 7 bases respectively, with 19 bases between them. The CDR3 is 14 residues long. The CDR3 loop is CSVVVRGAAGGYTF. The CDR3 coding sequence is TGCAGCGTTGTCGTTCGGGGGGCCGCAGGTGGCTACACCTTC.

Written as DNA, the CDR3 is TGTGCCAGCAGTTACTCTCAGGGGAGCTATGGCTACACCTTC. Translated, it gives CASSYSQGSYGYTF. The V and J genes are TRBV6-6 and TRBJ1-2, with a possible D match to TRBD1 (6 bases). The CDR3 contains 14 residues. V dropped 0 bases and J dropped 4 bases, with 9 bases sitting between them. The germline CDR1 and CDR2 sequences are MNHNY and SVGAGI (reference sequence).

This clonotype was observed a handful of times. The DNA for the CDR3 is TGTGCCAGCAGCTTAAGTGGACAGGGGAGTCAGCCCCAGCATTTT. Residues: CASSLSGQGSQPQHF. V gene TRBV7-9 combines with J gene TRBJ1-5; 9 bases fit TRBD1. With 2 bases clipped from V and 6 bases from J, the junction kept 5 bases outside the gene matches. CDR3 length equals 15 residues. CDR1 and CDR2 (germline): SEHNR, FQNEAQ (reference sequence).

This clonotype was seen more than once but under ten times. The chain joins TRBV7-8 to TRBJ2-5; 12 bases are a match to TRBD2. Trimming removed 4 bases from V and 5 bases from J; junction bases left unmatched: 8. The CDR3 runs to 16 residues. The germline V gene has CDR1 SGHVS and CDR2 FQNEAQ. CDR3 bases: TGTGCCAGCAGCTACCGGCTAGCGGGAGGGTGGGAGACCCAGTACTTC. Translated, it gives CASSYRLAGGWETQYF. The whole variable domain, remainder taken from reference TRBV7-8 and TRBJ2-5, is GAGVSQSPRYKVAKRGQDVALRCDPISGHVSLFWYQQALGQGPEFLTYFQNEAQLDKSGLPSDRFFAERPEGSVSTLKIQRTQQEDSAVYLCASSYRLAGGWETQYFGPGTRLLVL.

The gene calls are TRBV4-1 and TRBJ2-1; 8 bases align to TRBD2. Germline V lookup: CDR1 MGHRA, CDR2 YSYEKL. The CDR3 is 17 amino acids. Losses at the gene ends were 1 base for V and 4 bases for J; bases not matched to a gene: 9. The DNA for the CDR3 is TGCGCCAGCAGCCAAGCTGCACGGGGCGGGAGGTACAATGAGCAGTTCTTC. The encoded protein is CASSQAARGGRYNEQFF.

This clonotype was counted only a few times. The gene calls are TRBV5-1 and TRBJ2-1; 9 nucleotides match TRBD2. CDR3 length: 17 residues. CDR1 SGHRS and CDR2 YFSETQ come from the germline V gene. Losses at the gene ends were 0 bases for V and 4 bases for J; bases not matched to a gene: 8. The CDR3 DNA is TGCGCCAGCAGCTTGGGACCAAGCGGGAGGACGTACAATGAGCAGTTCTTC. It is translated as CASSLGPSGRTYNEQFF.

The CDR3 is CASSEWTGGGTEAFF. The CDR3 coding sequence is TGTGCCAGCAGTGAATGGACAGGGGGCGGCACTGAAGCTTTCTTT. The chain combines TRBV2 with TRBJ1-1, with 11 bases matching TRBD1. This CDR3 region has 15 residues. V lost 2 bases, J lost 4 bases, and 3 bases stayed unmatched. Per the germline V gene, CDR1 is SNHLY and CDR2 is FYNNEI.

This clonotype was counted a few times. The chain links TRBV9 to TRBJ2-3; either TRBD1 or TRBD2 may supply D (5 bases each). The CDR3 length is 14 residues. The germline gives CDR1 SGDLS, CDR2 YYNGEE. The V gene lost 2 bases and the J gene lost 5 bases, with 12 bases spanning the gap. In DNA, the CDR3 is TGTGCCAGCAGCGTCGGGACCCAAGGAGATACGCAGTATTTT. Protein: CASSVGTQGDTQYF.

In this sample, this clonotype turned up a few times. This rearrangement joins TRBV29-1 to TRBJ2-7, with 7 bases identical to TRBD1. This CDR3 has 11 residues. V shed 4 bases, J shed 4 bases, and the junction held 1 base outside the gene matches. Germline CDR1 reads SQVTM; CDR2 reads ANQGSEA. The CDR3 DNA sequence: TGCAGCGTTGCAGGGGGATACGAGCAGTACTTC. This translates into CSVAGGYEQYF.

This chain joins TRBV4-1 and TRBJ2-3; no firm D call. The CDR3 extends over 15 amino acids. The germline CDR1 and CDR2 sequences are MGHRA and YSYEKL. Trimming shortened V by 0 bases and J by 6 bases, and 13 bases separated the two germline ends. The CDR3, as DNA: TGCGCCAGCAGCCAAGATGGGCTTTTAGGGGATACGCAGTATTTT. Amino acids: CASSQDGLLGDTQYF.

The J gene is TRBJ2-3, the V gene TRBV28, with TRBD2 matching 9 bases. Germline V lookup: CDR1 MDHEN, CDR2 SYDVKM. This CDR3 region has 17 residues. V dropped 7 bases and J dropped 0; count of bases not matched to a gene: 11. For the CDR3, the DNA is TGTGCCAGCACAGCTAGCGGGATTGCGCCTAGCACAGATACGCAGTATTTT. Its protein is CASTASGIAPSTDTQYF.

The V and J genes are TRBV23-1 and TRBJ2-1, with D possibly matching TRBD2 (6 bases). TRBV23-1 is an ORF; its function is uncertain. The V end lost 2 bases, the J end lost 0 bases, and 14 bases lay between the germline ends. The CDR3 consists of 17 residues. The CDR3 bases are TGCGCCAGCAGTCAACCTCGGGACTTCTGCTCCTACAATGAGCAGTTCTTC. Translation gives CASSQPRDFCSYNEQFF.

This clonotype was counted ten times or more. The gene calls are TRBV15 and TRBJ1-4; D is possibly TRBD1 (5 bases). The germline gives CDR1 LNHNV, CDR2 YYDKDF (reference sequence). The CDR3 has 13 residues. V was cut by 9 bases and J by 9 bases, with 17 bases left in between. The DNA for the CDR3 is TGTGCCACATCGGGGGATATCCGAAAAAAACTGTTTTTT. It is translated as CATSGDIRKKLFF.

The chain uses TRBV5-1 and TRBJ2-3; TRBD2 matches at 7 bases. The CDR3 is 15 amino acids. The V gene's germline CDR1 is SGHRS and CDR2 YFSETQ. J gave up 6 bases and V 4 bases, and 11 bases lay outside the gene matches. The CDR3 reads CASSGGTTSGDTQYF. For the CDR3, the DNA is TGCGCCAGCAGCGGGGGGACTACGTCCGGGGATACGCAGTATTTT. Full variable domain (missing parts from reference TRBV5-1 and TRBJ2-3): KAGVTQTPRYLIKTRGQQVTLSCSPISGHRSVSWYQQTPGQGLQFLFEYFSETQRNKGNFPGRFSGRQFSNSRSEMNVSTLELGDSALYLCASSGGTTSGDTQYFGPGTRLTVL.

The chain carries TRBV6-2 or TRBV6-3 and TRBJ1-5; 7 bases fit TRBD1. CDR3 length: 13 amino acids. Trimming cost V 9 bases and J 2 bases; bases outside gene matches: 4. Germline V gives CDR1 MNHEY, CDR2 SVGEGT. The CDR3 here is CASLGQGNQPQHF. In nucleotides, the CDR3 is TGTGCCAGTCTAGGACAGGGCAATCAGCCCCAGCATTTT.

The V call is TRBV30, the J call TRBJ1-2; D gene ambiguous. Germline assignment: CDR1 GTSNPN and CDR2 SVGIG (reference sequence). V was pared by 2 bases and J by 0 bases, with 4 bases between. The CDR3 covers 12 residues. The DNA for the CDR3 is TGTGCCTGGAGTAACTCTAACTATGGCTACACCTTC. Protein: CAWSNSNYGYTF. The full variable domain, rest sourced from reference TRBV30 and TRBJ1-2, is SQTIHQWPATLVQPVGSPLSLECTVEGTSNPNLYWYRQAAGRGLQLLFYSVGIGQISSEVPQNLSASRPQDRQFILSSKKLLLSDSGFYLCAWSNSNYGYTFGSGTRLTVV.

The rearrangement joins TRBV30 to TRBJ2-1; TRBD2 aligns across 14 bases. Germline V lookup: CDR1 GTSNPN, CDR2 SVGIG (reference sequence). J was trimmed by 12 bases and V by 4 bases; bases with no gene match: 8. This CDR3 is built from 14 residues. The DNA of the CDR3 is TGTGCCTGGAACCCGGGACTAGCGGGAGAGGGGCAGTTCTTC. Translating gives CAWNPGLAGEGQFF.

This clonotype has more than one count but fewer than ten. The chain recombines TRBV6-5 with TRBJ1-6; D possibly corresponds to TRBD1 (5 bases). V was trimmed by 7 bases and J by 6 bases, leaving 16 bases between them. The CDR3 sequence is 15 residues long. Germline V gene data show CDR1 as MNHEY and CDR2 as SVGAGI. The CDR3 loop is CASKGQGVGNSPLHF. In DNA, the CDR3 is TGTGCCAGCAAAGGACAAGGGGTCGGTAATTCACCCCTCCACTTT.

This clonotype has a handful of counts. This chain connects TRBV4-3 to TRBJ1-2; maybe TRBD1 (5 bases). This CDR3 has 12 amino acids. Germline V CDR1 and CDR2: LGHNA, YSLEER. V was trimmed by 6 bases and J by 10 bases, leaving 15 bases between them. Here the CDR3 DNA reads TGCGCCAGCAGTCAGCGGGAACAGGACTACACCTTC. Protein sequence: CASSQREQDYTF.